This TCR beta chain is drawn from a study of blood T cell repertoires in COVID-19. Background on the study: Researchers got acute and convalescent COVID-19 samples from the United States, Italy and Spain. PBMCs, B-cell-depleted T cells, or T cells provided the cDNA or gDNA that made up the material.

In the study's own analysis: Nucleated cell counts were estimated from reference gene primer amplification. The repertoire was sequenced with immunoSEQ multiplex PCR; TCRdb's copy has only in-frame clones and lacks some. For V, J and clone size, that table is used; D and trimming come from the DNA. The sample holds under 300,000 clones; about 76% are singletons and the top ten take around 2.9%. The germline V gene encodes CDR1 SGHVS and CDR2 FQNEAQ. Germline trimming cut 1 base from V and 4 bases from J; bases unmatched to any gene: 10. The CDR3 is 18 residues long. The sequence derives from a woman aged 60 to 75 with active or convalescent COVID-19. The chain recombines TRBV7-8 with TRBJ2-7; TRBD2 agrees at 13 bases. Sequenced: peripheral blood. The CDR3, as DNA: TGTGCCAGCAGCTTAGATCATCTGACTAGCGGGGGGCCTTACGAGCAGTACTTC. Protein product: CASSLDHLTSGGPYEQYF.